The sequence of this T cell receptor (beta chain) was determined in a study of vaccination and CD4 T cells after COVID-19. This CDR3 has 18 amino acids. The germline gives CDR1 MNHEY, CDR2 SVGAGI. With 2 bases clipped from V and 0 bases from J, the junction kept 4 bases outside the gene matches. The table lists this clonotype with a few counts. Its cognate antigen is unknown. Treatment described: approximately nine-day PBMC culture with coronavirus spike peptide pools or control peptides (ViraFEST assay). With the Oncomine TCR Beta short-read assay, DNA from cultured CD4+ T cells was sequenced. MiXCR was run by TCRdb on the PCR reads, yielding one entry per CDR3 protein. This table has approximately 3,500 distinct CDR3 sequences, 35% to 55% appearing once.

This receptor was taken from a human donor who had recovered from COVID-19. Sequenced: CD4+ T cells from blood, cultured in vitro. The V call is TRBV6-5, the J call TRBJ2-7, with TRBD2 matching over 16 bases. CDR3 protein: CASSYRGLAGGPSYEQYF. CDR3 in DNA: TGTGCCAGCAGTTACCGGGGACTAGCGGGAGGGCCCTCCTACGAGCAGTACTTC.